This TCR beta chain was sequenced in a study of cytomegalovirus exposure and HLA in healthy donors. Whole-study context: Most genotyped donors, about 81% of about 400, had Caucasian-associated genetic ancestry.

The ends lost 3 bases at V and 0 bases at J; junction bases unmatched: 2. CDR1 is SGHRS and CDR2 is YFSETQ in the germline V gene. There are 14 residues in the CDR3. In the PCR, 60 Vbeta and 13 Jbeta primers were used. Repertoires were generated with immunoSEQ multiplex PCR, while TCRdb's copy carries only in-frame clones and drops some. The profile covers about 120,000 clones, with around a tenth appearing a single time and 2.5% to 3.5% taken by the ten largest. This TCR was sampled from a man younger than 45 in good health and CMV-seronegative. The chain links TRBV5-1 to TRBJ1-1, with 7 bases aligning to TRBD1. The specimen was PBMCs. The CDR3 nucleotides read TGCGCCAGCAGCTGGACAGGACTGAACACTGAAGCTTTCTTT. Protein sequence: CASSWTGLNTEAFF. The variable domain in full, completed from reference TRBV5-1 and TRBJ1-1, reads KAGVTQTPRYLIKTRGQQVTLSCSPISGHRSVSWYQQTPGQGLQFLFEYFSETQRNKGNFPGRFSGRQFSNSRSEMNVSTLELGDSALYLCASSWTGLNTEAFFGQGTRLTVV.